Below, 5 T cell receptor beta chains from the same sample are listed, as sequenced in a study of blood T cell repertoires in COVID-19. Clones were read by immunoSEQ multiplex PCR, and TCRdb kept only the in-frame ones, dropping some. Among some 100,000 clones listed, 89% were seen once. The specimen sequenced was peripheral blood. The receptors shown here come from a woman in her seventies with acute or convalescent COVID-19.

To note about this clone: The same CDR3 is also encoded by other DNA sequences in this sample. This chain's CDR3 is CAWSPRPRDGSYEQYF. CDR3 sequence (DNA): TGTGCCTGGAGCCCTAGACCGCGGGACGGTTCCTACGAGCAGTACTTC. The chain links TRBV30 to TRBJ2-7; perhaps TRBD2 as D (6 bases). The germline V gene has CDR1 GTSNPN and CDR2 SVGIG (reference sequence). The CDR3 covers 16 residues. V was cut by 3 bases and J by 1 base, with 19 bases left in between.

This clone was seen just once. This chain joins TRBV9 and TRBJ2-3, with 9 bases fitting TRBD1. Trimming removed 4 bases from V and 3 bases from J; junction bases left unmatched: 9. Per the germline V gene, CDR1 is SGDLS and CDR2 is YYNGEE. The length of the CDR3 is 16 residues. The CDR3 DNA reads TGTGCCAGCAGCATAGCAATCGGGACAGGGACAGATACGCAGTATTTT. Its protein is CASSIAIGTGTDTQYF. The full variable domain, in which reference TRBV9 and TRBJ2-3 provide the parts outside the CDR3, is DSGVTQTPKHLITATGQRVTLRCSPRSGDLSVYWYQQSLDQGLQFLIQYYNGEERAKGNILERFSAQQFPDLHSELNLSSLELGDSALYFCASSIAIGTGTDTQYFGPGTRLTVL.

This chain joins TRBV3-1 (or the pseudogene TRBV3-2) and TRBJ1-6; TRBD1 is a possible D gene (6 bases). Germline V lookup: CDR1 LGHDT, CDR2 YNNKEL (reference sequence). The CDR3 has 19 amino acids. V was trimmed by 5 bases and J by 0 bases, leaving 20 bases between them. The chain's CDR3 is CASSAAPSTGSSYNSPLHF. CDR3 DNA: TGTGCCAGCAGCGCCGCCCCTTCGACAGGCAGCTCCTATAATTCACCCCTCCACTTT.

The chain joins TRBV5-1 to TRBJ2-1, with D possibly TRBD1 on 6 matching bases. This CDR3 region has 14 residues. CDR1 SGHRS and CDR2 YFSETQ come from the germline V gene. Trimming took 4 bases from V and 5 from J, leaving 13 bases between them. CDR3 DNA: TGCGCCAGCAGCGTGGGACAAATTAACAATGAGCAGTTCTTC. This encodes CASSVGQINNEQFF.

This clone was recorded once. The chain uses TRBV7-9 and TRBJ1-1; 9 nucleotides agree with TRBD1. CDR3 size: 14 residues. The germline gives CDR1 SEHNR, CDR2 FQNEAQ (reference sequence). Germline trimming cut 6 bases from V and 1 base from J; bases unmatched to any gene: 3. The CDR3: CASSSQGANTEAFF. CDR3 coding DNA: TGTGCCAGCAGTTCACAGGGGGCGAACACTGAAGCTTTCTTT.